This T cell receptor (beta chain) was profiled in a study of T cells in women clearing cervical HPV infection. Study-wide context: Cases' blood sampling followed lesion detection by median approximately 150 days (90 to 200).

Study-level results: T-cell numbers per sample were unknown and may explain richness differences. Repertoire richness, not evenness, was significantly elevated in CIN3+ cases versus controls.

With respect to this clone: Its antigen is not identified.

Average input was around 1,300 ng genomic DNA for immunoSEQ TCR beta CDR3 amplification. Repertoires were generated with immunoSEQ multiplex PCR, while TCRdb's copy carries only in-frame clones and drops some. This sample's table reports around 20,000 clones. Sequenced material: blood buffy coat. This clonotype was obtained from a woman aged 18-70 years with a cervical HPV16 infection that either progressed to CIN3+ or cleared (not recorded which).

The DNA read from the CDR3 is TGCGCCAGCAGTCTTACAGGGCACTATGGT. Protein: CASSLTGHYG. The whole CDR3 region reads CASSLTGHYGQYF. The rearrangement joins TRBV23-1 to TRBJ2-4; tentative D call: TRBD1 (6 bases). The sequence runs out 3 residues before the end of the CDR3; the remainder is reconstructed from the germline J gene. TRBV23-1 is an ORF for which the function is uncertain. The CDR3 is 13 amino acids.